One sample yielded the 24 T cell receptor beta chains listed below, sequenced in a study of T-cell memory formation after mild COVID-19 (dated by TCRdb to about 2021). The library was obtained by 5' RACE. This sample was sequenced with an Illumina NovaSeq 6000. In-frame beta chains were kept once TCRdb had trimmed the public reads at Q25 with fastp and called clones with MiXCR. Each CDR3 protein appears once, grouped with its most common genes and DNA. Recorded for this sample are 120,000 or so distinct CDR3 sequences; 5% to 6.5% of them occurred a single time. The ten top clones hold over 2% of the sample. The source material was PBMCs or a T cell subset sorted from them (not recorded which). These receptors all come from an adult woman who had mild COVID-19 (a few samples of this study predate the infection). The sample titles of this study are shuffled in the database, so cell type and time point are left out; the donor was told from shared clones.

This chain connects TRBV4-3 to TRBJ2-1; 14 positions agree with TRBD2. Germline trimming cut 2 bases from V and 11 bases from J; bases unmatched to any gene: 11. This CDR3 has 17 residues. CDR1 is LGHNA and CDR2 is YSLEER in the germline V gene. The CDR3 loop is CASSQSGLAGAIRKQFF. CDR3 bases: TGCGCCAGCAGCCAATCGGGACTAGCGGGGGCCATACGTAAGCAGTTCTTC.

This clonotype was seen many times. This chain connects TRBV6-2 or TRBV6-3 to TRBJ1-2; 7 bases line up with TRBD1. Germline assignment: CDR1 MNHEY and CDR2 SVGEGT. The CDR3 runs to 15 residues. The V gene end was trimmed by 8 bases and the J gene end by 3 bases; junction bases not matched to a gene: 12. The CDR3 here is CASLWTGPADYGYTF. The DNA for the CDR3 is TGTGCCAGCCTTTGGACAGGCCCCGCTGACTATGGCTACACCTTC.

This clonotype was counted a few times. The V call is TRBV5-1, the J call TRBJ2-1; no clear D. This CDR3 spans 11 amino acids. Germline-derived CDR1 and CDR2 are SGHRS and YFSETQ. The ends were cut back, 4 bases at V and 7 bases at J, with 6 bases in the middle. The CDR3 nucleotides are TGCGCCAGCAGCCTGGAGAATGAGCAGTTCTTC. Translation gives CASSLENEQFF. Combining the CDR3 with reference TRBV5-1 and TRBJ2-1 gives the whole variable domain KAGVTQTPRYLIKTRGQQVTLSCSPISGHRSVSWYQQTPGQGLQFLFEYFSETQRNKGNFPGRFSGRQFSNSRSEMNVSTLELGDSALYLCASSLENEQFFGPGTRLTVL.

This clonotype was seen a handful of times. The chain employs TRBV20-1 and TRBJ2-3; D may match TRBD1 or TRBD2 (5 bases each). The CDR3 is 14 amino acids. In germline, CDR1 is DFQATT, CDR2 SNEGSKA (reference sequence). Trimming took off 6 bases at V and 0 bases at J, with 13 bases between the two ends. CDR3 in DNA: TGCAGTGCGGCTGGGACCGTGAGCACAGATACGCAGTATTTT. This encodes CSAAGTVSTDTQYF.

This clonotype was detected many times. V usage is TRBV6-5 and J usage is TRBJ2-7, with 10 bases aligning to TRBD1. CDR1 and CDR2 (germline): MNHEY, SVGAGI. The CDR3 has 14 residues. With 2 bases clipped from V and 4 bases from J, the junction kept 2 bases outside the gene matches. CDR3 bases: TGTGCCAGCAGTTACGGGGGACAGGGGTACGAGCAGTACTTC. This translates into CASSYGGQGYEQYF.

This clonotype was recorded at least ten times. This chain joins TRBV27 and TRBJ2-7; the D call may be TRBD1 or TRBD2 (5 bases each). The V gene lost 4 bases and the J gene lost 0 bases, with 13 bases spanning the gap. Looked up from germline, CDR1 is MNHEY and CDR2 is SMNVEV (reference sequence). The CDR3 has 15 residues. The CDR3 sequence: CASSSGTFYSYEQYF. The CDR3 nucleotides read TGTGCCAGCAGTTCAGGGACCTTCTACTCCTACGAGCAGTACTTC.

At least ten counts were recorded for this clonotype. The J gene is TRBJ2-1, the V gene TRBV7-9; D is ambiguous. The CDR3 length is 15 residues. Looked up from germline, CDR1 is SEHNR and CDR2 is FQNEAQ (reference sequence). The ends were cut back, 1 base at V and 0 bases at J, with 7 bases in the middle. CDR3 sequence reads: CASSLGESSYNEQFF. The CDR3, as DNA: TGTGCCAGCAGCTTAGGCGAGAGCTCCTACAATGAGCAGTTCTTC. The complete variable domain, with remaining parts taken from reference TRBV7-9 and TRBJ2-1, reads DTGVSQNPRHKITKRGQNVTFRCDPISEHNRLYWYRQTLGQGPEFLTYFQNEAQLEKSRLLSDRFSAERPKGSFSTLEIQRTEQGDSAMYLCASSLGESSYNEQFFGPGTRLTVL.

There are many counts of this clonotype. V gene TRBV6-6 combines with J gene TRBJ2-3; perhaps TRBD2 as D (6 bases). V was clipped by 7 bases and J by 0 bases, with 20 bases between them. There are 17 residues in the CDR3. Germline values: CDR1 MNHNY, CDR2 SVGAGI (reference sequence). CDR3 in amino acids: CASNSYVGGPSTDTQYF. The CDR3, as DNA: TGTGCCAGCAACTCCTACGTCGGGGGACCCAGCACAGATACGCAGTATTTT.

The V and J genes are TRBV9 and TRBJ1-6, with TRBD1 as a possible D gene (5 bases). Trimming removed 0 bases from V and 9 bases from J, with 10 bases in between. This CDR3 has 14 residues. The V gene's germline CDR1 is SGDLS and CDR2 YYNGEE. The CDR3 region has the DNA TGTGCCAGCAGCGTAGGCGAAGGGACTTCACCCCTCCACTTT. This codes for CASSVGEGTSPLHF.

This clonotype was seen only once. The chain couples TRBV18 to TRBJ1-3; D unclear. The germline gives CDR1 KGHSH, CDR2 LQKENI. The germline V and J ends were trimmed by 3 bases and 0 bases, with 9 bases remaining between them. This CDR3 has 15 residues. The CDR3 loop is CASSPEVVSGNTIYF. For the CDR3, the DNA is TGTGCCAGCTCACCGGAAGTCGTCTCTGGAAACACCATATATTTT.

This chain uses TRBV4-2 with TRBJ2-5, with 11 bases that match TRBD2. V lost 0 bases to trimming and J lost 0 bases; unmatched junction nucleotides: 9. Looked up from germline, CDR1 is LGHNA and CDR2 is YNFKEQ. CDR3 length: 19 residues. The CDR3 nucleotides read TGTGCCAGCAGCCAAGATGGACTAGCGGGTACATCGTACCAAGAGACCCAGTACTTC. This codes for CASSQDGLAGTSYQETQYF.

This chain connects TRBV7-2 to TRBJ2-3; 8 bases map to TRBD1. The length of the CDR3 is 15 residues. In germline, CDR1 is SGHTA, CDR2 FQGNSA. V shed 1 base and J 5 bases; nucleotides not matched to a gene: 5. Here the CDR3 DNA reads TGTGCCAGCAGCTTAGACCCGGACAGGGTAGATACGCAGTATTTT. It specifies CASSLDPDRVDTQYF. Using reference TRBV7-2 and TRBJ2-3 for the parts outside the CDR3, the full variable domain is GAGVSQSPSNKVTEKGKDVELRCDPISGHTALYWYRQSLGQGLEFLIYFQGNSAPDKSGLPSDRFSAERTGGSVSTLTIQRTQQEDSAVYLCASSLDPDRVDTQYFGPGTRLTVL.

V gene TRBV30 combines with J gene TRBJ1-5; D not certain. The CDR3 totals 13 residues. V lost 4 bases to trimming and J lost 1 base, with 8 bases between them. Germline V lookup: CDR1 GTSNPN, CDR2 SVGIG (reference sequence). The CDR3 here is CAWNLRSNQPQHF. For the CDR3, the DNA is TGTGCCTGGAACTTGAGGAGCAATCAGCCCCAGCATTTT.

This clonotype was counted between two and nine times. CDR3 in DNA: TGCGCCAGCAGCTTGGCCGAGGGCCGGAGGAGGATGTTTTTT. Protein product: CASSLAEGRRRMFF. This chain links TRBV5-1 with TRBJ2-2; D possibly corresponds to TRBD2 (5 bases). The CDR3 spans 14 residues. CDR1 SGHRS and CDR2 YFSETQ come from the germline V gene. V shed 0 bases and J shed 15 bases, with 18 bases lying between them.

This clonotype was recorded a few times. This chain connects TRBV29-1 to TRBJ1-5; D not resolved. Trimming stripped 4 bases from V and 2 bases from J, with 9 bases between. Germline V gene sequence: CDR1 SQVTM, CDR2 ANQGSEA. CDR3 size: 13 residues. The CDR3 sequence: CSVAVSGNQPQHF. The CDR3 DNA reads TGCAGCGTTGCGGTGTCCGGCAATCAGCCCCAGCATTTT.

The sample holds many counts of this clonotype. The CDR3 region is CASSISGSGDTQYF. For the CDR3, the DNA is TGTGCCAGCAGCATCAGCGGGAGTGGAGATACGCAGTATTTT. This sequence joins TRBV4-2 and TRBJ2-3, with TRBD2 identical over 8 bases. This CDR3 has 14 residues. From germline, CDR1 is LGHNA and CDR2 YNFKEQ. With V trimmed by 5 bases and J by 5 bases, 6 bases remained unmatched.

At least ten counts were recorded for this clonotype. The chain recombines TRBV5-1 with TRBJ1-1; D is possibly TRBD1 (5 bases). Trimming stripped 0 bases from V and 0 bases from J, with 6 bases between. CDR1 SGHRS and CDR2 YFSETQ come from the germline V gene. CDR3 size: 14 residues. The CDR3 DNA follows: TGCGCCAGCAGCTTGGCCAGGGTGAACACTGAAGCTTTCTTT. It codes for CASSLARVNTEAFF. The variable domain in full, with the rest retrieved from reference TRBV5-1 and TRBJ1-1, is KAGVTQTPRYLIKTRGQQVTLSCSPISGHRSVSWYQQTPGQGLQFLFEYFSETQRNKGNFPGRFSGRQFSNSRSEMNVSTLELGDSALYLCASSLARVNTEAFFGQGTRLTVV.

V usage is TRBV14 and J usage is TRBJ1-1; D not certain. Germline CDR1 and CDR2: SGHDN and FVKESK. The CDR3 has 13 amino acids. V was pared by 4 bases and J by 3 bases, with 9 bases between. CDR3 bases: TGTGCCAGCAGCCTCCACATGGACACTGAAGCTTTCTTT. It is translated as CASSLHMDTEAFF.

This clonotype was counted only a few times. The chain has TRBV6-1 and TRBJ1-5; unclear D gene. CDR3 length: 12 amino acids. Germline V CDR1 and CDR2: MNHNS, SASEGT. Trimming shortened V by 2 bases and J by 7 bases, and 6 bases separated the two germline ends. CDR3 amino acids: CASSELRQPQHF. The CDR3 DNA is TGTGCCAGCAGTGAATTAAGACAGCCCCAGCATTTT.

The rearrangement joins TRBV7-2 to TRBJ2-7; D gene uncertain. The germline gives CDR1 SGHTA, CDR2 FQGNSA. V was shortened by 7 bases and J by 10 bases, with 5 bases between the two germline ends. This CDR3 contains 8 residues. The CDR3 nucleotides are TGTGCCAGCATTTTCCAGTACTTC. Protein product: CASIFQYF.

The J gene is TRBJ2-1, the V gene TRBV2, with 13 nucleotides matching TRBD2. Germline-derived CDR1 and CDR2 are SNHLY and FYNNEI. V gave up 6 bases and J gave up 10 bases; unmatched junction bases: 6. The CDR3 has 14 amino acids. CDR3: CASRTSGGSGEQFF. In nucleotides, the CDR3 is TGTGCCAGCAGGACTAGCGGGGGGTCGGGCGAGCAGTTCTTC.

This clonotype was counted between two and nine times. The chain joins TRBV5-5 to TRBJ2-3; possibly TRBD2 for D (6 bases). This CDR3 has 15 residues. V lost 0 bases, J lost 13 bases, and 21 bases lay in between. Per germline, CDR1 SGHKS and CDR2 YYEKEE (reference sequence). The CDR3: CASSLESLAPGWEYF. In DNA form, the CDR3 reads TGTGCCAGCAGCTTGGAGTCACTAGCCCCCGGTTGGGAGTATTTT.

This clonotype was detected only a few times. DNA for the CDR3: TGTGCCAGCAGTGATCGAGGCCAGGGAAAGGAGACCCAGTACTTC. Translation gives CASSDRGQGKETQYF. V gene TRBV2 combines with J gene TRBJ2-5; tentatively, D is TRBD1 (5 bases). The germline CDR1 and CDR2 sequences are SNHLY and FYNNEI. The V end lost 3 bases, the J end lost 5 bases, and 16 bases lay between the germline ends. CDR3 size: 15 residues.

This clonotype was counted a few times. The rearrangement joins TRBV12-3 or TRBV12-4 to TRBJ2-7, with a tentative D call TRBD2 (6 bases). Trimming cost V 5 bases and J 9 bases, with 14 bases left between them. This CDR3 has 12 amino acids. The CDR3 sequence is CASSRDVGGQYF. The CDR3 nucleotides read TGTGCCAGCAGTCGGGACGTGGGAGGGCAGTACTTC.